The TCR beta chain described here comes from a study of blood T cell repertoires in COVID-19. Study-level information: Donors in the United States, Italy and Spain gave samples during acute or convalescent COVID-19.

How the authors handled the data: By means of reference gene primer amplification, nucleated cell counts were estimated. Profiled with immunoSEQ multiplex PCR; TCRdb holds only in-frame clones, not every one. The DNA was the basis for D and trimming; V, J and clone size are from that table. This sample has approximately 200,000 clones, with roughly four fifths found just once. V was trimmed by 1 base and J by 6 bases, leaving 14 bases between them. CDR1 and CDR2 from the germline V gene are SGHRS and YFSETQ. This CDR3 contains 16 residues. The sequenced material came from peripheral blood. The chain combines TRBV5-1 with TRBJ1-6; D is uncertain. This receptor was obtained from a woman aged 25 to 45 who had recovered from COVID-19. The CDR3 DNA sequence: TGCGCCAGCAGCTTGACTAGCGGAAGGATTAATTCACCCCTCCACTTT. Translating it yields CASSLTSGRINSPLHF.